This T cell receptor (beta chain) is from a study of T cell clonotyping in hematopoietic cell transplantation listed by TCRdb under 2021. Regarding the research as a whole: Pretransplant samples from recipients were collected after cytoreduction. A total of 120 to 150 blood samples were gathered in the study from a few dozen consecutive transplant recipients along with their related donors. Recruitment of patients ran from 2015 to early 2017, and follow-up continued until September 2020 or until death. General study outcomes and caveats: The sample size was limited, and because cells were not sorted, the contributions of CD4 and CD8 repertoires could not be separated. Inverse Simpson Index values from donors and from recipients before transplant predicted broader TCR repertoire diversity after transplant. After transplant, TCR diversity in recipients dropped, and pathologically expanded clonotypes climbed progressively between day 30 and day 180. Only a small fraction of recipient repertoires overlapped donor repertoires, with over 95% appearing de novo at the given depth.

Reading the label with the study, this specimen's time point is: recipient sample about 28 days before transplant, after cytoreduction. Blood from recipients was drawn about 28 days before transplant and again at days 30, 100 and 180 after transplant. Nuclei Lysis Solution was used to extract genomic DNA from fresh or cryopreserved unfractionated peripheral blood mononuclear cells. TCR beta CDR3 regions were amplified from genomic DNA with the immunoSEQ assay, a bias-controlled multiplex PCR using V- and J-specific primers. In a second PCR step, a proprietary barcode and Illumina adapter sequences were attached to the CDR3 amplicons. An Illumina MiSeq instrument was used to sequence the CDR3 libraries. On the authors' methods: immunoSEQ Analyzer 3.0 was used for export and quality control, with R Bioconductor and Immunarch used for downstream analyses. Repertoire metrics were calculated using only productive rearrangements within the normalized downsampled data set. Clonotypes larger than 5 templates in the normalized cohort were defined as pathologically expanded. The Inverse Simpson Index was used to measure repertoire diversity. CMV-specificity analyses were carried out on the non-normalized data set to capture all clonotypes. In TCRdb, the immuneACCESS table is reduced to in-frame sequences with V and J assigned. These tables do not hold every clone; where another copy was compared, an unresolved V gene accounts for under half, and the others remain unexplained. V and J calls and clone size are given by that table; D and trimming were obtained from the DNA. This sample holds tens of thousands of clones; roughly 71% were observed only once. 5% to 6.5% of the sample rests with the top ten.

The count of this clone is one. Its recognized antigen is unknown. No per-base quality is available; no much larger clone lies one base away. There are 14 amino acids in the CDR3, from cysteine to phenylalanine inclusive. Just CDR3 DNA is preserved here, 42 bases in frame from base 1. A distance of 11 bases separates the germline ends of V and J, which lose 2 bases and 3 bases respectively. CDR1 GTSNPN and CDR2 SVGIG are derived from the germline V gene (reference sequence). The chain joins TRBV30 to TRBJ2-1; a weak D assignment points to TRBD2 (5 bases agree). The material was peripheral blood mononuclear cells, obtained before stem cell transplant. The clonotype comes from a man over 45 with myelodysplastic syndrome. Some clones in this sample may be carry-over from other donors' samples. The CDR3 reads CAWSISRGYNEQFF. In nucleotides, the sequence is TGTGCCTGGAGTATAAGCCGGGGCTACAATGAGCAGTTCTTC. The full variable domain, with segments outside the CDR3 supplied by the reference TRBV30 and TRBJ2-1 proteins, appears as SQTIHQWPATLVQPVGSPLSLECTVEGTSNPNLYWYRQAAGRGLQLLFYSVGIGQISSEVPQNLSASRPQDRQFILSSKKLLLSDSGFYLCAWSISRGYNEQFFGPGTRLTVL.